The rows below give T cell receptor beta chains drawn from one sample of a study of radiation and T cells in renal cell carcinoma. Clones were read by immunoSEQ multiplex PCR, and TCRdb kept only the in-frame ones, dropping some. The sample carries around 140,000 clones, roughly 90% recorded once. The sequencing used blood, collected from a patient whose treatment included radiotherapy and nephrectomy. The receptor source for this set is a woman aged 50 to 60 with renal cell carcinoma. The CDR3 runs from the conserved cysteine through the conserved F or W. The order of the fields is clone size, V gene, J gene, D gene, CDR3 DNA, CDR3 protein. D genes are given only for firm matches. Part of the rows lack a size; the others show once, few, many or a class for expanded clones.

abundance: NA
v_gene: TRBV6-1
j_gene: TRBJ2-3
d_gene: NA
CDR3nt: TGTGCCAGCAGTGAAGCCCGGACGGTCCCGGATACGCAGTATTTT
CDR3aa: CASSEARTVPDTQYF

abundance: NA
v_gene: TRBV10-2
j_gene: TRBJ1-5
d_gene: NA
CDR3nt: TGCGCCAGCAGTGAGAGGATGAATCAGCCCCAGCATTTT
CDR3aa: CASSERMNQPQHF

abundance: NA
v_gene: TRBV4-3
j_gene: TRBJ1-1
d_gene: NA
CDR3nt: TGCGCCAGCAGCCAAGATGCTATTTTTGGGGGGACTGAAGCTTTCTTT
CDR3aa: CASSQDAIFGGTEAFF

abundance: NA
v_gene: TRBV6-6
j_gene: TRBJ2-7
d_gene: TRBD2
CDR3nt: TGTGCCAGTTCCCGGGCTAGCGGGAGAAGGGACGAGCAGTACTTC
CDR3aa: CASSRASGRRDEQYF

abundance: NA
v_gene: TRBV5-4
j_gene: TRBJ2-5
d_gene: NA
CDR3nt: TGTGCCAGCAGCCCGGGCCAGGGGGAGACCCAGTACTTC
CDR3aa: CASSPGQGETQYF

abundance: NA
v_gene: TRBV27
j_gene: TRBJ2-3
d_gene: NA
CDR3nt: TGTGCCAGCAGTTTGCTGAGGAGGCCAGATACGCAGTATTTT
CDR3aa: CASSLLRRPDTQYF

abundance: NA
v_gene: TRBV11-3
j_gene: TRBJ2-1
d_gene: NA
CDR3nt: TGTGCCAGCAGCAAAAAGAAAGAGGGTGAGCAGTTCTTC
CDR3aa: CASSKKKEGEQFF

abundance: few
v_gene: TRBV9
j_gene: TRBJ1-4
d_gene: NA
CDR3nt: TGTGCCAGCAGCGTTTCGGGGTCCAGCGAAAAACTGTTTTTT
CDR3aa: CASSVSGSSEKLFF

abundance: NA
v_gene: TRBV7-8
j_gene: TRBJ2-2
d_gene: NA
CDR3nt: TGTGCCAGCAGCCCCACCACGAGTGGCGGGGAGCTGTTTTTT
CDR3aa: CASSPTTSGGELFF

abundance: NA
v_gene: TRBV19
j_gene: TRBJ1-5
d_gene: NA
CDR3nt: TGTGCCAGTAGTATTCGGGACGAAGCTCAGCCCCAGCATTTT
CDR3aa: CASSIRDEAQPQHF

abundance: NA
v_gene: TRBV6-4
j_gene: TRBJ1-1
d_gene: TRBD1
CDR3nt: TGTGCCAGCAGTGACTCGAAAGGGACAGGGGGTCCGATGAACACTGAAGCTTTCTTT
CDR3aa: CASSDSKGTGGPMNTEAFF

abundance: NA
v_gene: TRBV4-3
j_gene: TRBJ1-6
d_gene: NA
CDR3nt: TGCGCCAGCAGCCGCAGCTCGACAGAGTCTAATTCACCCCTCCACTTT
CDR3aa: CASSRSSTESNSPLHF

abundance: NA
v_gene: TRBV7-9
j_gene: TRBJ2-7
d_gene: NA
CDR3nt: TGTGCCAGCAGCTCCCGCCCGGACGGATACGAGCAGTACTTC
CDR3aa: CASSSRPDGYEQYF

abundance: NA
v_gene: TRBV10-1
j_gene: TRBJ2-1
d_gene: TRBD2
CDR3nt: TGCGCCAGCAGTCCTAGCGGGGTTAATGAGCAGTTCTTC
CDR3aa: CASSPSGVNEQFF

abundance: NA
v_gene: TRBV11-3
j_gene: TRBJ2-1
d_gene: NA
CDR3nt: TGTGCCAGCAGCCCTCGGGACGGGGACAATGAGCAGTTCTTC
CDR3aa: CASSPRDGDNEQFF

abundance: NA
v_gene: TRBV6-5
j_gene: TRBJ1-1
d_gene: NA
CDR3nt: TGTGCCAGCAGTGCCGGGACGGCGAACACTGAAGCTTTCTTT
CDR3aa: CASSAGTANTEAFF

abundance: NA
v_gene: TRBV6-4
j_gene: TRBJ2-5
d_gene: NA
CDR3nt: TGTGCCAGCAACAAGGACAGGAGGGATAGGTACCAAGAGACCCAGTACTTC
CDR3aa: CASNKDRRDRYQETQYF

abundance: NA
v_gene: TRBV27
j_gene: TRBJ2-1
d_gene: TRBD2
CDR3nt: TGTGCCAGCAGTTTAGGGCGGGAGTTTTACAATGAGCAGTTCTTC
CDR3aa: CASSLGREFYNEQFF

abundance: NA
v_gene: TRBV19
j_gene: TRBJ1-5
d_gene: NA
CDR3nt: TGTGCCACCAAGGGGCAGTATAATCAGCCCCAGCATTTT
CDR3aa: CATKGQYNQPQHF

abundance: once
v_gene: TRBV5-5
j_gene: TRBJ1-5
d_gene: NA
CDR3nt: TGTGCCAGCAGCGGTTGGGACACCAATCAGCCCCAGCATTTT
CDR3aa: CASSGWDTNQPQHF

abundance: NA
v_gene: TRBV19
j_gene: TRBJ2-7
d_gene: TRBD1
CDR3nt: TGTGCCAGTAGTAGTCAAGGGACAGGATACTCCGAGCAGTACTTC
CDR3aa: CASSSQGTGYSEQYF

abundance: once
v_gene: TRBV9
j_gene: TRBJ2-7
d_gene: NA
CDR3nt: TGTGCCAGCAGCTACCTCCCGGGACCAGGGTCGGTAGGGGAGCAGTACTTC
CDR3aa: CASSYLPGPGSVGEQYF

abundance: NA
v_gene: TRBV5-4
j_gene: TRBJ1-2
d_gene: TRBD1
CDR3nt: TGTGCCAGCAGCTTCGACAGGGATCATGGCTACACCTTC
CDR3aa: CASSFDRDHGYTF

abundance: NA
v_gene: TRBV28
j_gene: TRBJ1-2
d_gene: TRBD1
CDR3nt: TGTGCCAGCAGTACGGGACAGGGACTCTATGGCTACACCTTC
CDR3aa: CASSTGQGLYGYTF

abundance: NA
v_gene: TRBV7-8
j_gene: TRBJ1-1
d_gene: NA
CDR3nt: TGTGCCAGCAGCTTAGTTGAGGGTTTGGTCACTGAAGCTTTCTTT
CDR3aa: CASSLVEGLVTEAFF

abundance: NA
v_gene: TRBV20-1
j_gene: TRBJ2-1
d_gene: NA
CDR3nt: TGCAGTGGGCGGACCCACAATGAGCAGTTCTTC
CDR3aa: CSGRTHNEQFF